Below, 32 T cell receptor beta chains from the same sample are listed, as sequenced in a study of T cell repertoires in cytomegalovirus infection. No antigen has been identified for these receptors. TCRdb re-analysed the reads in MiXCR, keeping a single row per CDR3 protein. There are around 110,000 distinct CDR3 sequences in the sample; 10% occur only once, and approximately 33% lies in the top ten. The sequenced sample was PBMCs, sequenced either directly or after in vitro stimulation (not recorded which). The receptors here all came from a human donor in good health (CMV status not recorded). Some clones in this sample may be carry-over from other donors' samples.

The J gene is TRBJ2-1, the V gene TRBV7-9; possibly TRBD1 or TRBD2 for D (5 bases each). The V end lost 5 bases, the J end lost 5 bases, and 13 bases lay between the germline ends. There are 14 residues in the CDR3. CDR1 and CDR2 from the germline V gene are SEHNR and FQNEAQ (reference sequence). In DNA form, the CDR3 reads TGTGCCAGCAGCCCCGGGACCACCAACAATGAGCAGTTCTTC. Amino acids: CASSPGTTNNEQFF.

This clonotype was picked up many times. The V gene is TRBV7-2, the J gene TRBJ2-5, with D maybe TRBD2 (6 bases). This CDR3 has 15 amino acids. Germline-derived CDR1 and CDR2 are SGHTA and FQGNSA. Trimming shortened V by 6 bases and J by 2 bases, and 16 bases separated the two germline ends. CDR3 in amino acids: CASRVGPGVQETQYF. CDR3 in DNA: TGTGCCAGCAGGGTAGGGCCGGGGGTTCAAGAGACCCAGTACTTC.

This clonotype showed up many times. The CDR3 reads CASSRPGQGTTDTQYF. Here the CDR3 DNA reads TGCGCCAGCAGCCGCCCGGGACAGGGGACCACAGATACGCAGTATTTT. V usage is TRBV4-1 and J usage is TRBJ2-3, with 10 bases aligning to TRBD1. The trim removed 4 bases at V and 2 bases at J, leaving 6 bases unmatched. This CDR3 comprises 16 residues. Germline CDR1 is MGHRA and CDR2 is YSYEKL.

V is TRBV2 and J is TRBJ1-5; D is unclear. Germline assignment: CDR1 SNHLY and CDR2 FYNNEI. The germline V and J ends were trimmed by 2 bases and 0 bases, with 5 bases remaining between them. There are 14 residues in the CDR3. The CDR3: CASSEIYSNQPQHF. CDR3 nucleotide sequence: TGTGCCAGCAGTGAAATCTATAGCAATCAGCCCCAGCATTTT.

V usage is TRBV4-3 and J usage is TRBJ1-2; 7 bases fit TRBD1. The CDR3 has 13 amino acids. The germline V gene encodes CDR1 LGHNA and CDR2 YSLEER. V lost 0 bases and J lost 8; bases outside the gene matches: 3. In DNA, the CDR3 is TGCGCCAGCAGCCAAGATGCGGACAGGGGCTACACCTTC. It codes for CASSQDADRGYTF.

This clonotype was found a few times. The chain recombines TRBV6-1 with TRBJ2-1; possibly TRBD1 or TRBD2 for D (5 bases each). Germline V gene sequence: CDR1 MNHNS, CDR2 SASEGT. Trimming stripped 6 bases from V and 13 bases from J, with 16 bases between. The CDR3 runs to 12 residues. Here the CDR3 DNA reads TGTGCCAGCAGGCCCTCGGGGCGTCTACAGTTCTTC. Translated, it gives CASRPSGRLQFF.

This clonotype appeared many times. The rearrangement uses TRBV19 and TRBJ1-5, with D uncertain. V lost 5 bases to trimming and J lost 2 bases, with 13 bases between them. In germline, CDR1 is LNHDA, CDR2 SQIVND (reference sequence). This CDR3 has 15 amino acids. CDR3: CASSYDGTGNQPQHF. CDR3 nucleotides: TGTGCCAGTAGTTATGACGGTACAGGCAATCAGCCCCAGCATTTT.

This clonotype was picked up many times. The gene calls are TRBV12-3 or TRBV12-4 and TRBJ1-5; D is undetermined. V lost 3 bases, J lost 5 bases, and 23 bases lay in between. This CDR3 is 18 amino acids long. For the CDR3, the DNA is TGTGCCAGCAGTTTCCTAAACCTTGGACGGCCCCCCTATCAGCCCCAGCATTTT. It translates to CASSFLNLGRPPYQPQHF.

This clonotype was observed at least ten times. The CDR3 region is CASSSKGLAGYNEQFF. CDR3 in DNA: TGTGCCAGCAGCTCCAAGGGACTAGCGGGCTACAATGAGCAGTTCTTC. The V call is TRBV7-4, the J call TRBJ2-1, with 12 positions matching TRBD2. There are 16 residues in the CDR3. Losses at the gene ends were 4 bases for V and 3 bases for J; bases not matched to a gene: 4. In germline, CDR1 is SGHVT, CDR2 SQSDAQ.

This clonotype was seen a few times. J is TRBJ2-3 and V is TRBV11-3; 15 bases are a match to TRBD2. Germline CDR1 and CDR2: SGHNT and YENEEA. The J segment lost 0 bases and the V segment lost 1 base, leaving 17 bases of the junction unmatched. This CDR3 contains 23 residues. As DNA, the CDR3 is TGTGCCAGCAGCTTAGGATTCCACTTCGGTGGGACTAGCGGGAGGAAGAGCACAGATACGCAGTATTTT. Translation: CASSLGFHFGGTSGRKSTDTQYF.

This clonotype was observed a few times. The genes are TRBV6-5 and TRBJ2-5; 13 bases are shared with TRBD2. J was trimmed by 4 bases and V by 6 bases; bases with no gene match: 8. Germline-derived CDR1 and CDR2 are MNHEY and SVGAGI. The CDR3 contains 16 residues. CDR3 sequence (DNA): TGTGCCAGCAGGCGGACCGGGACTAGCGGGACAGAGACCCAGTACTTC. Translated: CASRRTGTSGTETQYF.

This clonotype has just one count. A read error may explain this, as a much larger clone is one base away. The chain links TRBV12-3 or TRBV12-4 to TRBJ1-2, with D tentatively TRBD1 (6 bases). The V end lost 6 bases, the J end lost 5 bases, and 13 bases lay between the germline ends. The CDR3 contains 13 residues. The CDR3 DNA sequence: TGTGCCAGCAGCGCCGACAGGACTTATGGCTACACCTTC. Translation: CASSADRTYGYTF.

This clonotype occurred a few times. V and J are TRBV12-3 or TRBV12-4 and TRBJ2-5, with 11 bases lining up with TRBD2. The CDR3 loop spans 15 amino acids. The V gene end was trimmed by 6 bases and the J gene end by 4 bases; junction bases not matched to a gene: 7. CDR3 region: CASSDHTSGGETQYF. Written as DNA, the CDR3 is TGTGCCAGCAGCGACCATACTAGCGGGGGAGAGACCCAGTACTTC.

This clonotype was counted many times. The rearrangement links TRBV12-5 to TRBJ1-1, with 8 bases lining up with TRBD1. In germline, CDR1 is LGHNT, CDR2 FRNRAP. The CDR3 has 18 residues. V trimming: 8 bases; J trimming: 1 base; junction bases outside the gene matches: 18. CDR3 DNA sequence: TGTGCTAGTTCGGTAGGGACAGGTTCAGGTGGGCCGAACACTGAAGCTTTCTTT. It translates to CASSVGTGSGGPNTEAFF.

The table lists this clonotype with many counts. This chain joins TRBV7-9 and TRBJ2-3, with 15 bases that match TRBD2. V was pared by 5 bases and J by 6 bases, with 15 bases of the junction left unmatched. The CDR3 is 19 amino acids. The germline gives CDR1 SEHNR, CDR2 FQNEAQ (reference sequence). CDR3 sequence reads: CASSRPSGTSGRISDTQYF. CDR3 coding DNA: TGTGCCAGCAGCCGCCCTTCCGGGACTAGCGGGAGGATATCGGATACGCAGTATTTT.

Many counts were recorded for this clonotype. DNA of the CDR3: TGTGCCAGCAGCTTAGCCCAGGGGGCCCTGAACACCGGGGAGCTGTTTTTT. Protein sequence: CASSLAQGALNTGELFF. This chain connects TRBV7-6 to TRBJ2-2, with TRBD1 identical over 8 bases. This CDR3 comprises 17 residues. V shed 0 bases, J shed 1 base, and the junction held 4 bases outside the gene matches. Germline V gene lookup returns CDR1 SGHVS and CDR2 FNYEAQ.

Concerning this clonotype: A much larger clone differs by one base, so this may be a read error. The chain combines TRBV5-6 with TRBJ2-7; 9 bases map to TRBD1. The CDR3 totals 14 residues. Germline CDR1 is SGHDT and CDR2 is YYEEEE. Trimming took 6 bases from V and 2 from J; bases not matched to a gene: 6. The CDR3 region has the DNA TGTGCCAGCAACCGACAGGGGGGAGCCTACGAGCAGTACTTC. It translates to CASNRQGGAYEQYF.

V gene TRBV4-3 combines with J gene TRBJ2-1; D uncertain. Germline CDR1 reads LGHNA; CDR2 reads YSLEER. This CDR3 has 15 residues. Trimming stripped 0 bases from V and 2 bases from J, with 8 bases between. The DNA of the CDR3 is TGCGCCAGCAGCCAAGATGCTGCGGCCTACAATGAGCAGTTCTTC. Its translation is CASSQDAAAYNEQFF.

The rearrangement joins TRBV7-2 to TRBJ2-5, with unresolved D. Trimming shortened V by 5 bases and J by 2 bases, and 3 bases separated the two germline ends. The germline gives CDR1 SGHTA, CDR2 FQGNSA. The CDR3 totals 11 residues. The CDR3 DNA sequence: TGTACCAGCAGCCCACAAGAGACCCAGTACTTC. Protein: CTSSPQETQYF.

This clonotype was observed many times. The chain carries TRBV27 and TRBJ2-1; D might be TRBD2 (5 bases). The CDR3 has 14 residues. The ends were cut back, 2 bases at V and 0 bases at J, with 5 bases in the middle. Germline assignment: CDR1 MNHEY and CDR2 SMNVEV (reference sequence). DNA for the CDR3: TGTGCCAGCAGTTTAAGCGGCTCCTACAATGAGCAGTTCTTC. Translated: CASSLSGSYNEQFF.

Many counts were recorded for this clonotype. The genes are TRBV6-6 and TRBJ1-3; D possibly corresponds to TRBD1 (5 bases). This CDR3 is built from 15 residues. Looked up from germline, CDR1 is MNHNY and CDR2 is SVGAGI (reference sequence). V lost 5 bases, J lost 4 bases, and 15 bases lay in between. CDR3 protein: CASSTGTLGGNTIYF. CDR3 in DNA: TGTGCCAGCAGTACCGGGACCCTGGGAGGAAACACCATATATTTT.

This clonotype was detected many times. The chain joins TRBV24-1 to TRBJ2-2; a weak D match, TRBD2 (5 bases). The germline gives CDR1 KGHDR, CDR2 SFDVKD. V gave up 5 bases and J gave up 0 bases, with 9 bases separating them. This CDR3 is built from 15 residues. The CDR3 DNA reads TGTGCCACCAGTGGAAAGCGGCCGAACACCGGGGAGCTGTTTTTT. This gives the protein CATSGKRPNTGELFF.

This sequence joins TRBV6-5 and TRBJ1-6; perhaps TRBD1 as D (6 bases). Per germline, CDR1 MNHEY and CDR2 SVGAGI. V lost 8 bases, J lost 5 bases, and 16 bases lay in between. The CDR3 loop spans 15 amino acids. The CDR3 protein is CASQSGGSDNSPLHF. CDR3 nucleotides: TGTGCCAGCCAATCGGGGGGCAGCGATAATTCACCCCTCCACTTT.

The chain couples TRBV11-2 to TRBJ2-3, with D unclear. V lost 2 bases and J 6 bases, leaving 9 bases between the germline ends. CDR3 length: 13 amino acids. The germline V gene encodes CDR1 SGHAT and CDR2 FQNNGV. The CDR3 protein is CASSLSLRDTQYF. CDR3 DNA: TGTGCCAGCAGCTTATCCCTTCGGGATACGCAGTATTTT.

This clonotype came up many times. The chain uses TRBV20-1 and TRBJ2-1; 14 positions match TRBD2. CDR1 DFQATT and CDR2 SNEGSKA come from the germline V gene (reference sequence). The V gene end was trimmed by 6 bases and the J gene end by 0 bases; junction bases not matched to a gene: 13. The CDR3 is made up of 19 amino acids. The CDR3 reads CSALTGTSGRRDSYNEQFF. CDR3 coding DNA: TGCAGTGCGTTAACCGGGACTAGCGGGAGAAGGGACTCCTACAATGAGCAGTTCTTC.

This clonotype was recorded a few times. This sequence joins TRBV9 and TRBJ2-2; 9 bases match TRBD1. CDR1 and CDR2 (germline): SGDLS, YYNGEE. The CDR3 contains 16 residues. The ends lost 0 bases at V and 5 bases at J; junction bases unmatched: 5. The DNA for the CDR3 is TGTGCCAGCAGCGTAGCAAGCGACAGGGGGACCGGGGAGCTGTTTTTT. It is translated as CASSVASDRGTGELFF.

V is TRBV12-3 or TRBV12-4 and J is TRBJ1-2; 8 bases align to TRBD1. J was trimmed by 6 bases and V by 6 bases; bases with no gene match: 6. The CDR3 covers 13 residues. In DNA, the CDR3 is TGTGCCAGCAGGGGGACAGGCCTCCATGGCTACACCTTC. Its translation is CASRGTGLHGYTF.

This clonotype was detected many times. The chain recombines TRBV5-4 with TRBJ2-6; D is possibly TRBD2 (6 bases). The CDR3 is 18 residues long. Germline assignment: CDR1 SGHNT and CDR2 YYREEE (reference sequence). Trimming shortened V by 4 bases and J by 0 bases, and 17 bases separated the two germline ends. The CDR3 is CASSGEVRAISGANVLTF. In nucleotides, the CDR3 is TGTGCCAGCAGCGGGGAGGTTCGGGCCATCTCTGGGGCCAACGTCCTGACTTTC.

The chain links TRBV4-1 to TRBJ1-2; D call uncertain. The V end lost 1 base, the J end lost 3 bases, and 3 bases lay between the germline ends. Germline values: CDR1 MGHRA, CDR2 YSYEKL. The CDR3 totals 12 residues. CDR3 loop: CASSQVDYGYTF. CDR3 nucleotides: TGCGCCAGCAGCCAAGTTGACTATGGCTACACCTTC.

This clonotype was found many times. The rearrangement uses TRBV7-2 and TRBJ2-7, with TRBD1 as a possible D gene (5 bases). The CDR3 sequence is 14 residues long. Germline V gene sequence: CDR1 SGHTA, CDR2 FQGNSA. Trimming left V 2 bases short and J 0 bases short, with 8 bases between. CDR3 amino acids: CASSLLTASYEQYF. The CDR3 nucleotides are TGTGCCAGCAGCTTACTGACAGCCTCCTACGAGCAGTACTTC.

Of note for this clonotype: At one of its ends the junction is not consistent with the germline gene, which may arise from a read error. CDR3 region: CASSIGHIGYAQYF. The CDR3 nucleotides are TGTGCCAGTAGTATAGGGCACATAGGATACGCGCAGTACTTC. This chain connects TRBV19 to TRBJ2-7; D unresolved. Germline V lookup: CDR1 LNHDA, CDR2 SQIVND (reference sequence). The length of the CDR3 is 14 residues.

This clonotype was seen ten or more times. CDR3 nucleotide sequence: TGTGCCAGCAGCCAAGTTCGGGGCACTGGGGCCAACGTCCTGACTTTC. Amino acid sequence: CASSQVRGTGANVLTF. The chain combines TRBV3-1 with TRBJ2-6; D may match TRBD1 or TRBD2 (5 bases each). V was trimmed by 1 base and J by 2 bases, leaving 9 bases between them. Looked up from germline, CDR1 is LGHDT and CDR2 is YNNKEL (reference sequence). The CDR3 extends over 16 amino acids.